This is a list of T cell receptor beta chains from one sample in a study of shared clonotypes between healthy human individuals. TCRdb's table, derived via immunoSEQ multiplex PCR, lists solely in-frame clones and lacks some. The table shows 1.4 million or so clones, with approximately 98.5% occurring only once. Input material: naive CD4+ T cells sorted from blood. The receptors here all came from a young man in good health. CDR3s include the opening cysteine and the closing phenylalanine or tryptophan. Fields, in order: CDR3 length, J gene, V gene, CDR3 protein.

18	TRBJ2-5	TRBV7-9	CASSLEGRWGSDGETQYF
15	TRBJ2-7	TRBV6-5	CASSKRDRGSYEQYF
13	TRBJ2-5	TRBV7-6	CASSLARGETQYF
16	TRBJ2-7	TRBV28	CASSLNVRENSYEQYF
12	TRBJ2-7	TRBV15	CATSIHRSEQYF
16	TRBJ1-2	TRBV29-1	CSVDHSTANYRDGYTF
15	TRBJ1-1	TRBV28	CASTPQMGVSAEAFF
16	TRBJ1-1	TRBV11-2	CASSPRHSLLNTEAFF
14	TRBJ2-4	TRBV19	CASSRQGAKNIQYF
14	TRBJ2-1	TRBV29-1	CSSRASGSYNEQFF
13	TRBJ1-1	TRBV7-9	CASSLQEGTEAFF
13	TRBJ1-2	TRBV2	CASRRFGTYGYTF
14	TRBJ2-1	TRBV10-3	CAMLAEGTLNEQFF
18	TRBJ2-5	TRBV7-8	CASSPGLAGERSQETQYF
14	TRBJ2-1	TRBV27	CASTGHREWNEQFF
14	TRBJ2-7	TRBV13	CASSFRVGKYEQYF
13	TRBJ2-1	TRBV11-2	CASRIGGTGEQFF
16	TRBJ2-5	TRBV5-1	CASSSPPGLSGETQYF
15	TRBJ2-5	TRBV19	CASSGGQQFQETQYF
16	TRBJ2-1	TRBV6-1	CASSATGLAGGNEQFF
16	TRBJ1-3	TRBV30	CAWSWRGINSGNTIYF
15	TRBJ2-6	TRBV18	CASSRDGSGANVLTF
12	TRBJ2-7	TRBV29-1	CSGWVSSYEQYF
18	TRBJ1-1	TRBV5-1	CASSPAGGGILLDTEAFF
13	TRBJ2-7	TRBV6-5	CASSRRRVDEQYF
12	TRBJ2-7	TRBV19	CASSIWGGEQYF
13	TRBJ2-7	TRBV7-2	CASSRIGFYEQYF
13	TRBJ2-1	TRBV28	CASRLAGVYEQFF
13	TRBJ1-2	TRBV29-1	CSVETPGSGGYTF
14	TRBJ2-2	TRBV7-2	CASSLNSASPQLFF
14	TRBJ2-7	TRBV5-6	CASSLYRQAYEQYF
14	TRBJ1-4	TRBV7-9	CASSFDSPNEKLFF
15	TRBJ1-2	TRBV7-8	CASSLVGAGGRGYTF
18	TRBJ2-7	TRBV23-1	CASSLTGQTLKGGYEQYF
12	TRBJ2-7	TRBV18	CASSYEEYEQYF
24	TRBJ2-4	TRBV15	CATSRTPTPNVDSGRADAKNIQYF
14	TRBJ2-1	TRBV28	CASSLGISYNEQFF
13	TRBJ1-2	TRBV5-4	CASSLEGAGGYTF
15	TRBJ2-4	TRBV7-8	CASSLALSPRDRISF
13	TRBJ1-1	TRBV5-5	CASSLVLNTEAFF
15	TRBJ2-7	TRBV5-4	CASSLEGTGIRGQYF
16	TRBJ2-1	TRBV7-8	CASSPGRGLTYNEQFF
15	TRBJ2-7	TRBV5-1	CASSLGTSYSYEQYF
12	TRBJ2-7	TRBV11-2	CASSPQPYEQYF
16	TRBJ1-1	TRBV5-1	CASSSLGPGDGTEAFF
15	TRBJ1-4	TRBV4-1	CASSQDPLANEKLFF
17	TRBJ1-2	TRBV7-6	CASSTRPAGQGRGGYTF
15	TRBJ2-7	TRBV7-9	CASSDNVQVAYEQYF
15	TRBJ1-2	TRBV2	CASSPRAIANYGYTF
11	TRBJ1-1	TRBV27	CASSLPSDAFF
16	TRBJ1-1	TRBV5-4	CASSLAAGIMNTEAFF
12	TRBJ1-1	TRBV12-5	CASGGDGGAAFF
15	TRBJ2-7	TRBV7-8	CASSLKREQFREQYF
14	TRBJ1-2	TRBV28	CASIRDGFNYGYTF
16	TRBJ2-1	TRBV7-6	CASSLRLGGRYNEQFF
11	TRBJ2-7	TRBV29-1	CSAGPGYEQYF
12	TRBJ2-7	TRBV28	CASSFRRYEQYF
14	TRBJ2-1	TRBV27	CASSLVGRWNEQFF